This passage covers 6 T cell receptor beta chains from one sample sequenced in a study of Ad26.COV2.S vaccination and SARS-CoV-2 variants. Data came from immunoSEQ multiplex PCR; TCRdb stores just in-frame clones and leaves some out. The sample consists of about 350,000 clones, around 88% of them appearing once. The treatment here: some 20 received Ad26.COV2.S at low or high dose, single or two shots; 5 received placebo; per-sample allocation not given. Collection of the samples took place on day 63 after the first injection of vaccine or placebo. Material: peripheral blood, obtained in a trial of Ad26.COV2.S vaccine versus placebo. The receptors were gathered from a person aged 18-65 years who received the Ad26.COV2.S COVID-19 vaccine or a placebo.

This clone has just one count. The chain is built from TRBV5-1 and TRBJ2-1; TRBD1 matches 10 bases. Unmatched junction bases numbered 2, after V lost 0 bases and J lost 5 bases. The CDR3 contains 15 residues. Germline V gene data show CDR1 as SGHRS and CDR2 as YFSETQ. The CDR3 sequence is CASSLGDRGNNEQFF. The CDR3 nucleotides are TGCGCCAGCAGCTTGGGGGACAGGGGCAACAATGAGCAGTTCTTC.

The gene calls are TRBV4-3 and TRBJ1-2; the D gene is possibly TRBD1 (6 bases). V lost 0 bases and J lost 2, with 10 bases in between. CDR3 length: 15 residues. Germline values: CDR1 LGHNA, CDR2 YSLEER. The CDR3 is CASSQDRGRNYGYTF. CDR3 in DNA: TGCGCCAGCAGCCAAGATCGGGGGCGAAACTATGGCTACACCTTC.

V usage is TRBV28 and J usage is TRBJ2-6; D gene ambiguous. Germline-derived CDR1 and CDR2 are MDHEN and SYDVKM. Trimming left V 11 bases short and J 0 bases short, with 14 bases between. This CDR3 has 15 residues. The CDR3 protein is CASLTKYSGANVLTF. The DNA of the CDR3 is TGTGCCTCACTGACCAAATACTCTGGGGCCAACGTCCTGACTTTC.

The chain recombines TRBV6-5 with TRBJ1-4; 8 positions match TRBD1. J was trimmed by 8 bases and V by 0 bases; bases with no gene match: 5. Germline V gene data show CDR1 as MNHEY and CDR2 as SVGAGI. This CDR3 comprises 15 residues. Written as DNA, the CDR3 is TGTGCCAGCAGTTACTCGCGGGACAGGAGGGAAAAACTGTTTTTT. Its translation is CASSYSRDRREKLFF.

CDR3 in amino acids: CASNPPGQGSQPQHF. The DNA of the CDR3 is TGTGCCAGCAACCCCCCGGGACAGGGCTCTCAGCCCCAGCATTTT. This chain uses TRBV6-2 or TRBV6-3 with TRBJ1-5; 9 nucleotides match TRBD1. V was clipped by 7 bases and J by 6 bases; unmatched bases: 10. The CDR3 is 15 amino acids. Germline CDR1 MNHEY, CDR2 SVGEGT.

Only a few counts were recorded for this clone. V is TRBV18 and J is TRBJ1-5; D is undetermined. Germline lookup yields CDR1 KGHSH and CDR2 LQKENI. The CDR3 covers 15 residues. Trimming removed 4 bases from V and 0 bases from J, with 10 bases in between. CDR3 nucleotides: TGTGCCAGCTCACAGGCCCAGGCTAGCAATCAGCCCCAGCATTTT. Its protein product is CASSQAQASNQPQHF.